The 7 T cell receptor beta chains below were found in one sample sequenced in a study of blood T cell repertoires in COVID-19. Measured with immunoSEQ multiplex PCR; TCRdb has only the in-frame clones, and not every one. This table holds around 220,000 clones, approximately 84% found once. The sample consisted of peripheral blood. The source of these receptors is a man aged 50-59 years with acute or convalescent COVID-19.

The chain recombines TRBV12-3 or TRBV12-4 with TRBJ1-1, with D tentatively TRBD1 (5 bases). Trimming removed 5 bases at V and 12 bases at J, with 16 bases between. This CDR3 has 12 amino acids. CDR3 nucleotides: TGTGCCAGCAGTGTCTCGCAGGGTATAACTTTCTTT. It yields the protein CASSVSQGITFF.

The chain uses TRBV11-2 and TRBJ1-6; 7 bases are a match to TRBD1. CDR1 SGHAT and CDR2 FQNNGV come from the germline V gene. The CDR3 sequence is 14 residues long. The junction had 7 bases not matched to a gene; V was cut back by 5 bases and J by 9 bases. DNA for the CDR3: TGTGCCAGCAGCCTGGGACAGTCGCCTTCACCCCTCCACTTT. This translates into CASSLGQSPSPLHF.

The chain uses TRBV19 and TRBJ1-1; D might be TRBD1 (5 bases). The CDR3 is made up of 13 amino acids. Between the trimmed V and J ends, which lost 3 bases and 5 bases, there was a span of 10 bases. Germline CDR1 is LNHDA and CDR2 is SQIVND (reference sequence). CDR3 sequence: CASSIKRQTEAFF. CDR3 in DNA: TGTGCCAGTAGTATTAAAAGACAGACTGAAGCTTTCTTT.

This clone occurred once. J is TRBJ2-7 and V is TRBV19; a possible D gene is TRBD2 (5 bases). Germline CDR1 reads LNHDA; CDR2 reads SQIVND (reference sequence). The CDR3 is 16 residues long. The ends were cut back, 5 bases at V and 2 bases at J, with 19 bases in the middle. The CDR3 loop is CASSPVDSRAAYEQYF. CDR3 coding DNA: TGTGCCAGTAGTCCTGTGGACTCTCGGGCAGCCTACGAGCAGTACTTC.

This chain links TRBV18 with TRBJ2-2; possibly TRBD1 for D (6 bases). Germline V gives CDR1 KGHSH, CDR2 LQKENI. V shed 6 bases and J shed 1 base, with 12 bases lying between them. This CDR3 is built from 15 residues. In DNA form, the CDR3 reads TGTGCCAGCTCCATGGACAGACTGAACACCGGGGAGCTGTTTTTT. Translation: CASSMDRLNTGELFF.

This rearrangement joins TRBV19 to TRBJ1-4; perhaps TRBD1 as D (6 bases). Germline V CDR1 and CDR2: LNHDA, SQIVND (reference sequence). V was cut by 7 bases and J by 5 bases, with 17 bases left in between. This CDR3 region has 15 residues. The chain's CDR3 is CASTQQGLGNEKLFF. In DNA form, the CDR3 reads TGTGCCAGTACCCAACAGGGTTTAGGAAATGAAAAACTGTTTTTT.

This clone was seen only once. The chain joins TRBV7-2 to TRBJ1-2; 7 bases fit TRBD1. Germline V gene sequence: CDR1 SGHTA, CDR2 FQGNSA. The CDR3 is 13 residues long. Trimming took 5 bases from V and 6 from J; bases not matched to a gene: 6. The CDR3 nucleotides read TGTGCCAGCAGCCCGGGACAGTACAATGGCTACACCTTC. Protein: CASSPGQYNGYTF.